One and the same sample provided the 20 T cell receptor beta chains below, sequenced in a study of blood T cell repertoires in COVID-19. Profiled with immunoSEQ multiplex PCR; TCRdb holds only in-frame clones, not every one. Here the sample spans roughly 120,000 clones, approximately 90% being singletons. Specimen: peripheral blood. These receptors originate from a human donor with active COVID-19. The donor label of this sample is uncertain.

The chain is built from TRBV3-1 (or the pseudogene TRBV3-2) and TRBJ2-1; 15 nucleotides line up with TRBD2. Trimming cost V 5 bases and J 8 bases; bases outside gene matches: 7. CDR1 and CDR2 from the germline V gene are LGHDT and YNNKEL (reference sequence). This CDR3 has 16 amino acids. The CDR3, as DNA: TGTGCCAGCAGCGTCAGGACTAGCGGGGGGGTAGATGAGCAGTTCTTC. This sequence encodes CASSVRTSGGVDEQFF.

The count of this clone is one. The rearrangement joins TRBV30 to TRBJ2-7; 8 bases align to TRBD1. Germline loops: CDR1 GTSNPN, CDR2 SVGIG (reference sequence). V dropped 0 bases and J dropped 3; count of bases not matched to a gene: 7. The CDR3 consists of 15 residues. As DNA, the CDR3 is TGTGCCTGGAGTGTAAGGTCAGGACAGGGCTACGAGCAGTACTTC. It codes for CAWSVRSGQGYEQYF.

This clone has a single count. The chain uses TRBV19 and TRBJ1-1; no definite D call. Germline CDR1 LNHDA, CDR2 SQIVND (reference sequence). This CDR3 has 13 amino acids. Between the trimmed V and J ends, which lost 4 bases and 1 base, there was a span of 7 bases. DNA of the CDR3: TGTGCCAGTAGTAAACAAAAGAACACTGAAGCTTTCTTT. Translated, it gives CASSKQKNTEAFF.

The chain employs TRBV19 and TRBJ1-4; D ambiguous. From germline, CDR1 is LNHDA and CDR2 SQIVND (reference sequence). V lost 6 bases, J lost 3 bases, and 11 bases lay in between. The CDR3 extends over 14 amino acids. This chain's CDR3 is CASRLRGSNEKLFF. For the CDR3, the DNA is TGTGCCAGTAGACTTCGAGGGTCTAATGAAAAACTGTTTTTT. The whole variable domain, remainder taken from reference TRBV19 and TRBJ1-4, is DGGITQSPKYLFRKEGQNVTLSCEQNLNHDAMYWYRQDPGQGLRLIYYSQIVNDFQKGDIAEGYSVSREKKESFPLTVTSAQKNPTAFYLCASRLRGSNEKLFFGSGTQLSVL.

The chain's CDR3 is CASSALLAGTQYF. As DNA, the CDR3 is TGTGCCAGCAGCGCCTTACTAGCGGGGACGCAGTATTTT. The V gene is TRBV7-3, the J gene TRBJ2-3; 10 positions match TRBD2. CDR1 and CDR2 from the germline V gene are SGHTA and FQGTGA. This CDR3 is built from 13 residues. Germline trimming cut 5 bases from V and 9 bases from J; bases unmatched to any gene: 5.

The chain joins TRBV6-2 or TRBV6-3 to TRBJ2-1; 7 bases line up with TRBD1. The CDR3 is 17 residues long. CDR1 is MNHEY and CDR2 is SVGEGT in the germline V gene. V shed 0 bases, J shed 1 base, and the junction held 6 bases outside the gene matches. DNA of the CDR3: TGTGCCAGCAGTTACTCCCGGACAGGACCTTCCTACAATGAGCAGTTCTTC. Residues: CASSYSRTGPSYNEQFF.

V gene TRBV3-1 (or the pseudogene TRBV3-2) combines with J gene TRBJ2-2; D may be TRBD2 (6 bases). CDR3 length: 18 residues. The germline CDR1 and CDR2 sequences are LGHDT and YNNKEL (reference sequence). V dropped 1 base and J dropped 3 bases, with 18 bases sitting between them. The CDR3 nucleotides are TGTGCCAGCAGCCAAGCCCCCCGGAGCGGGTCATACACCGGGGAGCTGTTTTTT. Translating gives CASSQAPRSGSYTGELFF.

V gene TRBV2 combines with J gene TRBJ2-1; TRBD2 aligns across 10 bases. CDR3 length: 12 residues. J gave up 14 bases and V 5 bases, and 6 bases lay outside the gene matches. Germline loops: CDR1 SNHLY, CDR2 FYNNEI. The CDR3 is CASSRTSGAKFF. DNA for the CDR3: TGTGCCAGCAGTCGGACTAGCGGCGCAAAGTTCTTC.

J is TRBJ2-3 and V is TRBV28, with a possible D match to TRBD2 (5 bases). Per the germline V gene, CDR1 is MDHEN and CDR2 is SYDVKM. V was cut by 4 bases and J by 3 bases, with 11 bases left in between. The CDR3 sequence is 14 residues long. The CDR3 sequence is CASSSGIRTDTQYF. CDR3 coding DNA: TGTGCCAGCAGTTCGGGGATAAGGACAGATACGCAGTATTTT.

The chain has TRBV5-8 and TRBJ1-4, with 9 bases matching TRBD1. CDR1 SGHTS and CDR2 YDEGEE come from the germline V gene. Germline trimming cut 5 bases from V and 6 bases from J; bases unmatched to any gene: 11. This CDR3 region has 16 residues. The CDR3 reads CASSPGTGLKDEKLFF. The DNA for the CDR3 is TGTGCCAGCAGTCCCGGGACAGGGTTGAAGGATGAAAAACTGTTTTTT.

The chain couples TRBV19 to TRBJ1-5, with D possibly being TRBD1 (6 bases). The CDR3 is 14 amino acids. Deletions cut 6 bases from V and 8 bases from J, with 17 bases between. Germline CDR1 is LNHDA and CDR2 is SQIVND (reference sequence). DNA for the CDR3: TGTGCCAGTAGCCAAATAGGGGGGGTGGAGCCCCAGCATTTT. This translates into CASSQIGGVEPQHF.

The rearrangement links TRBV29-1 to TRBJ1-1, with 7 positions matching TRBD1. CDR1 SQVTM and CDR2 ANQGSEA come from the germline V gene. The CDR3 is 14 amino acids. The V segment lost 6 bases and the J segment 0 bases; nucleotides outside the gene matches: 7. Here the CDR3 reads CSVHHRGMNTEAFF. DNA for the CDR3: TGCAGCGTCCATCACAGGGGAATGAACACTGAAGCTTTCTTT.

This clone has only a few counts. V and J are TRBV6-2 or TRBV6-3 and TRBJ2-2, with 8 bases lining up with TRBD1. The CDR3 loop spans 15 amino acids. The ends lost 6 bases at V and 6 bases at J; junction bases unmatched: 9. In germline, CDR1 is MNHEY, CDR2 SVGEGT. Here the CDR3 reads CASSPKGQGSGELFF. The CDR3 region has the DNA TGTGCCAGCAGCCCTAAAGGACAGGGATCCGGGGAGCTGTTTTTT.

This clone was observed a few times. J is TRBJ2-3 and V is TRBV10-2, with 10 bases aligning to TRBD2. Per the germline V gene, CDR1 is WSHSY and CDR2 is SAAADI. The CDR3 consists of 15 residues. J was trimmed by 5 bases and V by 6 bases; bases with no gene match: 8. The CDR3 DNA sequence: TGCGCCAGCAGCCAAGCGGGGGGGCGGGGAGATACGCAGTATTTT. Amino acid sequence: CASSQAGGRGDTQYF.

This clone was seen just once. This chain connects TRBV9 to TRBJ1-5; tentatively, D is TRBD1 (5 bases). CDR1 and CDR2 (germline): SGDLS, YYNGEE. This CDR3 has 14 amino acids. The ends were cut back, 0 bases at V and 9 bases at J, with 13 bases in the middle. The CDR3 sequence: CASSVDHNRPPQHF. The DNA for the CDR3 is TGTGCCAGCAGCGTAGACCACAACAGGCCGCCCCAGCATTTT.

This chain connects TRBV4-3 to TRBJ1-6; D not certain. This CDR3 has 16 residues. V shed 0 bases and J shed 0 bases, with 6 bases lying between them. Per the germline V gene, CDR1 is LGHNA and CDR2 is YSLEER. CDR3 bases: TGCGCCAGCAGCCAAGAGAGGAACTCCTATAATTCACCCCTCCACTTT. Residues: CASSQERNSYNSPLHF.

As regards this clone: Other nucleotide sequences in the sample specify the same CDR3. The CDR3 sequence is CASSLRGYEQYF. The DNA for the CDR3 is TGTGCCAGCAGCCTAAGGGGCTACGAGCAGTACTTC. The rearrangement joins TRBV3-1 (or the pseudogene TRBV3-2) to TRBJ2-7, with a weak D call TRBD1 (5 bases). Germline assignment: CDR1 LGHDT and CDR2 YNNKEL (reference sequence). The CDR3 sequence is 12 residues long. Between the trimmed V and J ends, which lost 4 bases and 3 bases, there was a span of 7 bases.

This clone was seen just once. This chain joins TRBV3-1 (or the pseudogene TRBV3-2) and TRBJ1-1; 11 bases are a match to TRBD1. The V segment lost 4 bases and the J segment 4 bases; nucleotides outside the gene matches: 5. There are 15 residues in the CDR3. Germline lookup yields CDR1 LGHDT and CDR2 YNNKEL (reference sequence). The CDR3 region has the DNA TGTGCCAGCAGCCCAGGGACAGGGGGGACCACTGAAGCTTTCTTT. Translation: CASSPGTGGTTEAFF.

The chain employs TRBV2 and TRBJ2-7, with a tentative D call TRBD1 (5 bases). Germline V CDR1 and CDR2: SNHLY, FYNNEI. V was cut by 8 bases and J by 5 bases, with 13 bases left in between. This CDR3 spans 12 amino acids. The CDR3 spells CASGGQGHEQYF. The DNA of the CDR3 is TGTGCCAGCGGTGGCCAGGGCCACGAGCAGTACTTC.

The chain joins TRBV2 to TRBJ1-1; 9 positions match TRBD1. Germline V gives CDR1 SNHLY, CDR2 FYNNEI. The junction had 3 bases not matched to a gene; V was cut back by 9 bases and J by 1 base. CDR3 length equals 13 residues. The CDR3 reads CARKTGGNTEAFF. CDR3 sequence (DNA): TGTGCCAGGAAGACAGGGGGGAACACTGAAGCTTTCTTT. The full variable domain, in which reference TRBV2 and TRBJ1-1 provide the parts outside the CDR3, is EPEVTQTPSHQVTQMGQEVILRCVPISNHLYFYWYRQILGQKVEFLVSFYNNEISEKSEIFDDQFSVERPDGSNFTLKIRSTKLEDSAMYFCARKTGGNTEAFFGQGTRLTVV.